A single T cell receptor (beta chain) is shown here with its context. The entry originates in a study of blood T cell repertoires in COVID-19. This CDR3 contains 12 residues. Germline V gene sequence: CDR1 MNHEY, CDR2 SMNVEV (reference sequence). V shed 3 bases and J shed 6 bases, with 9 bases lying between them. Clones were read by immunoSEQ multiplex PCR, and TCRdb kept only the in-frame ones, dropping some. The sample includes tens of thousands of clones, roughly 91% seen only once; the top ten take approximately 15%. The chain couples TRBV27 to TRBJ2-7; D not certain. The receptor was derived from a man between 65 and 85 years old with active or convalescent COVID-19. Sequenced input: peripheral blood. The CDR3 region is CASSLRGGEQYF. The CDR3, as DNA: TGTGCCAGCAGTTTGAGAGGTGGCGAGCAGTACTTC.